Listed here are 17 T cell receptor beta chains from one sample, sequenced in a study of blood T cell repertoires in COVID-19. TCRdb's table, derived via immunoSEQ multiplex PCR, lists solely in-frame clones and lacks some. The sample shows over 250,000 clones, about 83% of them seen only once. Sequenced: peripheral blood. These receptors came from a woman in her 50s who had recovered from COVID-19.

A word on this clone: This sample also contains other DNA sequences that code for the same CDR3. The genes are TRBV19 and TRBJ2-3; D may be TRBD2 (5 bases). V was shortened by 9 bases and J by 0 bases, with 13 bases between the two germline ends. Germline V CDR1 and CDR2: LNHDA, SQIVND (reference sequence). The CDR3 extends over 14 amino acids. The CDR3 region is CASKERTSTDTQYF. The CDR3 DNA reads TGTGCCAGCAAAGAGCGGACTAGCACAGATACGCAGTATTTT.

The chain is built from TRBV7-2 and TRBJ2-7, with a possible D match to TRBD2 (5 bases). This CDR3 has 14 amino acids. Between the trimmed V and J ends, which lost 1 base and 2 bases, there was a span of 9 bases. Germline CDR1 reads SGHTA; CDR2 reads FQGNSA. The CDR3 region has the DNA TGTGCCAGCAGCTTAGGCCCGGGAACCTACGAGCAGTACTTC. Residues: CASSLGPGTYEQYF.

V is TRBV28 and J is TRBJ2-5, with TRBD1 matching over 9 bases. The junction had 11 bases not matched to a gene; V was cut back by 7 bases and J by 5 bases. Germline values: CDR1 MDHEN, CDR2 SYDVKM. CDR3 size: 15 residues. The CDR3 loop reads CASNLNRGRGETQYF. The CDR3, as DNA: TGTGCCAGCAACCTGAACAGGGGGCGCGGGGAGACCCAGTACTTC.

The V gene is TRBV7-2, the J gene TRBJ2-3, with a weak D call TRBD1 (5 bases). Trimming pared 6 bases from V and 2 bases from J, leaving 15 bases between. The CDR3 consists of 15 residues. In germline, CDR1 is SGHTA, CDR2 FQGNSA. The CDR3 DNA is TGTGCCAGCAGGGTCAGGGCCCAACCCACAGATACGCAGTATTTT. It encodes CASRVRAQPTDTQYF.

This clone showed up many times. The V gene is TRBV19, the J gene TRBJ2-7; maybe TRBD1 (6 bases). Trimming shortened V by 10 bases and J by 7 bases, and 26 bases separated the two germline ends. CDR1 is LNHDA, CDR2 SQIVND, per germline (reference sequence). The CDR3 length is 15 residues. DNA of the CDR3: TGTGCCACCAAGGACGACAGGCGAGTGAGGGGAGAGCAGTACTTC. Its protein is CATKDDRRVRGEQYF.

V gene TRBV27 combines with J gene TRBJ1-4; 8 positions agree with TRBD1. In germline, CDR1 is MNHEY, CDR2 SMNVEV (reference sequence). The CDR3 sequence is 14 residues long. V was pared by 2 bases and J by 5 bases, with 1 base of the junction left unmatched. CDR3 loop: CASSLQGANEKLFF. CDR3 bases: TGTGCCAGCAGTTTACAGGGGGCCAATGAAAAACTGTTTTTT.

The chain combines TRBV4-1 with TRBJ2-7; D perhaps matches TRBD1 (6 bases). Trimming cost V 0 bases and J 1 base, with 19 bases left between them. Germline V CDR1 and CDR2: MGHRA, YSYEKL. This CDR3 has 18 amino acids. CDR3 bases: TGCGCCAGCAGCCAAGATATATCTTCGGGACACAGATCCTACGAGCAGTACTTC. It encodes CASSQDISSGHRSYEQYF.

The chain employs TRBV30 and TRBJ1-1; the D is unclear. The CDR3 has 10 amino acids. The germline V gene encodes CDR1 GTSNPN and CDR2 SVGIG (reference sequence). Deletions cut 1 base from V and 8 bases from J, with 5 bases between. Written as DNA, the CDR3 is TGTGCCTGGAGTGAAGAGGAAGCTTTCTTT. Amino acid sequence: CAWSEEEAFF.

This clone was counted between two and nine times. This chain uses TRBV19 with TRBJ2-2; D gene ambiguous. V was shortened by 5 bases and J by 7 bases, with 8 bases between the two germline ends. CDR3 length: 12 amino acids. CDR1 and CDR2 (germline): LNHDA, SQIVND (reference sequence). In nucleotides, the CDR3 is TGTGCCAGTAGTCCAGATCGCGGGGAGCTGTTTTTT. Its protein is CASSPDRGELFF.

This clone was detected a few times. The chain joins TRBV29-1 to TRBJ1-1, with 9 bases identical to TRBD1. CDR1 SQVTM and CDR2 ANQGSEA come from the germline V gene. With V trimmed by 3 bases and J by 5 bases, 1 base remained unmatched. This CDR3 is built from 12 residues. The CDR3 nucleotides are TGCAGCGTTGAGGGGACAGGGACTGAAGCTTTCTTT. It is translated as CSVEGTGTEAFF.

The genes are TRBV7-3 and TRBJ2-2; 10 bases align to TRBD2. Trimming took 5 bases from V and 4 from J; bases not matched to a gene: 4. The germline CDR1 and CDR2 sequences are SGHTA and FQGTGA. The CDR3 runs 15 residues. The CDR3 spells CASSPSGSVTGELFF. In DNA form, the CDR3 reads TGTGCCAGCAGCCCTAGCGGGAGTGTCACCGGGGAGCTGTTTTTT.

This chain connects TRBV4-3 to TRBJ1-6, with D possibly matching TRBD1 (6 bases). Germline-derived CDR1 and CDR2 are LGHNA and YSLEER. The ends were cut back, 0 bases at V and 4 bases at J, with 16 bases in the middle. This CDR3 contains 18 residues. The DNA of the CDR3 is TGCGCCAGCAGCCAAGATGCACAGGGTGACCTATATAATTCACCCCTCCACTTT. This sequence encodes CASSQDAQGDLYNSPLHF.

The chain has TRBV27 and TRBJ1-5; D possibly corresponds to TRBD1 (5 bases). Germline V gene data show CDR1 as MNHEY and CDR2 as SMNVEV (reference sequence). The CDR3 totals 16 residues. Trimming cost V 5 bases and J 1 base, with 15 bases left between them. CDR3: CASSPLLGGSNQPQHF. DNA of the CDR3: TGTGCCAGCAGTCCTCTTCTGGGGGGGAGCAATCAGCCCCAGCATTTT.

V gene TRBV4-1 combines with J gene TRBJ1-1; possibly TRBD1 for D (6 bases). The CDR3 is 14 residues long. Trimming took 2 bases from V and 1 from J, leaving 8 bases between them. CDR1 and CDR2 (germline): MGHRA, YSYEKL. CDR3 DNA sequence: TGCGCCAGCAGCCAAATGGACAGGAACACTGAAGCTTTCTTT. It specifies CASSQMDRNTEAFF.

The rearrangement uses TRBV12-3 or TRBV12-4 and TRBJ2-3; D is undetermined. There are 13 residues in the CDR3. V was cut by 8 bases and J by 1 base, with 10 bases left in between. DNA of the CDR3: TGTGCCAGCGTACTACGAGGCACAGATACGCAGTATTTT. Amino acids: CASVLRGTDTQYF.

The chain joins TRBV6-5 to TRBJ2-1; perhaps TRBD1 as D (5 bases). V lost 7 bases and J lost 8, with 9 bases in between. The CDR3 consists of 11 residues. Germline assignment: CDR1 MNHEY and CDR2 SVGAGI. CDR3 sequence (DNA): TGTGCCAGCACCCAGGGTTATGAGCAGTTCTTC. It codes for CASTQGYEQFF.

Only one count was recorded for this clone. This chain joins TRBV18 and TRBJ2-3; tentatively, D is TRBD2 (7 bases). Trimming removed 4 bases from V and 3 bases from J, with 14 bases in between. CDR3 length: 15 amino acids. Germline-derived CDR1 and CDR2 are KGHSH and LQKENI. The CDR3 DNA follows: TGTGCCAGCTCACGGGGGGGCGTTGGAACAGATACGCAGTATTTT. Its translation: CASSRGGVGTDTQYF.